The 15 T cell receptor beta chains below were found in one sample sequenced in a study of cytomegalovirus exposure and HLA in healthy donors. Amplification used 60 Vbeta primers and 13 Jbeta primers. TCRdb's table, derived via immunoSEQ multiplex PCR, lists solely in-frame clones and lacks some. The sample carries 200,000 or so clones, 82% recorded once. The sample comprised PBMCs. The source is a boy between 2 and 15 years old in good health and CMV-seronegative.

The chain has TRBV6-5 and TRBJ1-1; 8 bases line up with TRBD1. V lost 6 bases, J lost 4 bases, and 7 bases stayed unmatched. Germline assignment: CDR1 MNHEY and CDR2 SVGAGI. This CDR3 spans 14 amino acids. CDR3 coding DNA: TGTGCCAGCAGCAGGACAGGGTTCGGCACTGAAGCTTTCTTT. This codes for CASSRTGFGTEAFF.

The rearrangement joins TRBV7-2 to TRBJ1-1; the match to TRBD1 covers 10 bases. Per the germline V gene, CDR1 is SGHTA and CDR2 is FQGNSA. J lost 5 bases, V lost 5 bases, and 8 bases had no gene match. This CDR3 is built from 15 residues. Here the CDR3 reads CASSPLRTGGTEAFF. The CDR3, as DNA: TGTGCCAGCAGCCCCCTAAGGACAGGGGGTACTGAAGCTTTCTTT.

DNA of the CDR3: TGTGCCAGCAGCGTAGGAAGGGGGCTGGAGACCCAGTACTTC. Translating gives CASSVGRGLETQYF. The chain carries TRBV9 and TRBJ2-5, with 7 nucleotides matching TRBD1. V shed 0 bases, J shed 5 bases, and the junction held 4 bases outside the gene matches. Per germline, CDR1 SGDLS and CDR2 YYNGEE. The CDR3 has 14 amino acids.

V is TRBV7-2 and J is TRBJ2-3, with TRBD2 matching 11 bases. The CDR3 runs to 16 residues. Trimming took 3 bases from V and 0 from J; bases not matched to a gene: 2. Germline values: CDR1 SGHTA, CDR2 FQGNSA. CDR3 in amino acids: CASSFLAGGSTDTQYF. The CDR3 coding sequence is TGTGCCAGCAGCTTTCTAGCGGGGGGAAGCACAGATACGCAGTATTTT. The full variable domain, in which reference TRBV7-2 and TRBJ2-3 provide the parts outside the CDR3, is GAGVSQSPSNKVTEKGKDVELRCDPISGHTALYWYRQSLGQGLEFLIYFQGNSAPDKSGLPSDRFSAERTGGSVSTLTIQRTQQEDSAVYLCASSFLAGGSTDTQYFGPGTRLTVL.

CDR3 bases: TGTGCCAGTAGGATCCGGGACAGGAGTAACTATGGCTACACCTTC. Its translation: CASRIRDRSNYGYTF. The chain couples TRBV19 to TRBJ1-2; 8 positions agree with TRBD1. V shed 6 bases and J 1 base; nucleotides not matched to a gene: 7. The CDR3 covers 15 residues. Germline loops: CDR1 LNHDA, CDR2 SQIVND (reference sequence).

This clone was picked up a small number of times. The chain is built from TRBV5-1 and TRBJ2-1; TRBD2 matches 8 bases. CDR1 and CDR2 from the germline V gene are SGHRS and YFSETQ. The CDR3 loop spans 16 amino acids. The V segment lost 2 bases and the J segment 4 bases; nucleotides outside the gene matches: 8. This chain's CDR3 is CASSLSGGALYNEQFF. DNA of the CDR3: TGCGCCAGCAGCTTAAGCGGGGGCGCCCTTTACAATGAGCAGTTCTTC.

This clone turned up a few times. This chain's CDR3 is CASSQEWTGTDTQYF. As DNA, the CDR3 is TGCGCCAGCAGCCAAGAATGGACAGGGACAGATACGCAGTATTTT. The rearrangement links TRBV4-3 to TRBJ2-3; 8 nucleotides align to TRBD1. The V gene's germline CDR1 is LGHNA and CDR2 YSLEER. This CDR3 spans 15 amino acids. The V segment lost 0 bases and the J segment 3 bases; nucleotides outside the gene matches: 2.

There are a few counts of this clone. The chain uses TRBV7-9 and TRBJ1-2; 8 positions match TRBD1. Germline-derived CDR1 and CDR2 are SEHNR and FQNEAQ (reference sequence). The CDR3 has 14 amino acids. Germline trimming cut 7 bases from V and 2 bases from J; bases unmatched to any gene: 6. The CDR3, as DNA: TGTGCCAGCAATCAGGGGGCGGGGAACTATGGCTACACCTTC. It is translated as CASNQGAGNYGYTF.

The chain carries TRBV6-5 and TRBJ2-7; TRBD1 might be the D (7 bases). This CDR3 comprises 15 residues. V lost 6 bases and J 2 bases, leaving 17 bases between the germline ends. Germline V gene sequence: CDR1 MNHEY, CDR2 SVGAGI. Here the CDR3 reads CASRRFAGQTYEQYF. CDR3 DNA sequence: TGTGCCAGCAGACGATTCGCGGGACAGACCTACGAGCAGTACTTC.

The chain couples TRBV21-1 to TRBJ2-7; the table names TRBD2, a call not compared with the DNA. TRBV21-1 is a known pseudogene. CDR3 length equals 17 residues. The CDR3 DNA reads TGTGCCAGCAGCGGGAGGGATGGGGGAGACAGCTCCTACGAGCAGTACTTC. This sequence encodes CASSGRDGGDSSYEQYF.

This chain links TRBV7-9 with TRBJ2-2; D is unresolved. V dropped 5 bases and J dropped 3 bases, with 22 bases sitting between them. The CDR3 extends over 18 amino acids. Germline V gene lookup returns CDR1 SEHNR and CDR2 FQNEAQ (reference sequence). This chain's CDR3 is CASSVRVRMAKDTGELFF. The CDR3 DNA is TGTGCCAGCAGCGTTCGGGTCCGTATGGCCAAGGACACCGGGGAGCTGTTTTTT. Combining the CDR3 with reference TRBV7-9 and TRBJ2-2 gives the whole variable domain DTGVSQNPRHKITKRGQNVTFRCDPISEHNRLYWYRQTLGQGPEFLTYFQNEAQLEKSRLLSDRFSAERPKGSFSTLEIQRTEQGDSAMYLCASSVRVRMAKDTGELFFGEGSRLTVL.

V usage is TRBV7-6 and J usage is TRBJ2-1, with 11 positions matching TRBD2. Germline V gene data show CDR1 as SGHVS and CDR2 as FNYEAQ. This CDR3 spans 18 amino acids. The V segment lost 5 bases and the J segment 7 bases; nucleotides outside the gene matches: 16. The CDR3 region is CASSQISGGAAGGNEQFF. Here the CDR3 DNA reads TGTGCCAGCAGCCAGATTAGCGGGGGGGCTGCCGGGGGGAATGAGCAGTTCTTC.

The chain recombines TRBV27 with TRBJ2-5; D is perhaps TRBD1 (6 bases). Gene TRBJ2-7 matches the end of the DNA better, so the J call may be wrong. This CDR3 spans 14 amino acids. The germline V gene encodes CDR1 MNHEY and CDR2 SMNVEV (reference sequence). The CDR3 is CASSQGTVSYEQYF. DNA for the CDR3: TGTGCCAGCAGCCAGGGGACGGTATCCTACGAGCAGTACTTC.

The chain combines TRBV7-3 with TRBJ2-3, with 9 bases identical to TRBD2. Trimming cost V 3 bases and J 3 bases; bases outside gene matches: 4. Germline V CDR1 and CDR2: SGHTA, FQGTGA. The CDR3 sequence is 15 residues long. CDR3 DNA: TGTGCCAGCAGCTTTTGGGCGGGGGGGACAGATACGCAGTATTTT. It encodes CASSFWAGGTDTQYF. Filled out from reference TRBV7-3 and TRBJ2-3, the complete variable domain reads GAGVSQTPSNKVTEKGKYVELRCDPISGHTALYWYRQSLGQGPEFLIYFQGTGAADDSGLPNDRFFAVRPEGSVSTLKIQRTERGDSAVYLCASSFWAGGTDTQYFGPGTRLTVL.

The chain employs TRBV7-8 and TRBJ2-5; D is ambiguous. V was cut by 3 bases and J by 3 bases, with 8 bases left in between. Germline V gene sequence: CDR1 SGHVS, CDR2 FQNEAQ. The CDR3 is 13 residues long. In nucleotides, the CDR3 is TGTGCCAGCAGCTTGATCAGTAAAGAGACCCAGTACTTC. Amino acids: CASSLISKETQYF.